This TCR beta chain came from a study of cytomegalovirus exposure and HLA in healthy donors. Points from the study as a whole: An Asian-associated ancestry cluster reportedly showed fewer N-insertions than the roughly 700-donor mean in a later analysis. Being productive about 87% or about 30% of the time was typical of most TCR beta V segments in an earlier analysis.

The J segment lost 5 bases and the V segment lost 10 bases, leaving 11 bases of the junction unmatched. Germline CDR1 and CDR2: LNHDA and SQIVND (reference sequence). This CDR3 is 13 amino acids long. The count of this clone is one. Antigen: not known. The PCR was carried out with 60 Vbeta primers and 13 Jbeta primers. Profiling relied on immunoSEQ multiplex PCR, and the TCRdb table lists in-frame clones only, not all of them. The data contain some 180,000 clones, about 84% of them singletons. This chain connects TRBV19 to TRBJ2-7; 7 bases line up with TRBD2. The clonotype comes from a woman aged 25 to 39 in good health and CMV-seropositive. Sequencing was carried out using PBMCs. This CDR3 is CATGEAGEDEQYF. CDR3 nucleotides: TGTGCCACGGGAGAGGCGGGAGAGGACGAGCAGTACTTC.